This TCR beta chain was identified in a study of blood T cell repertoires in COVID-19. On the study more broadly: COVID-19 samples from acute and convalescent phases originated in the United States, Italy and Spain. Sources were T cells, B-cell-depleted T cells, or PBMCs; the material itself was cDNA or gDNA.

Germline values: CDR1 KGHSH, CDR2 LQKENI. CDR3 length: 16 amino acids. Trimming cost V 6 bases and J 2 bases, with 16 bases left between them. In the authors' methods: Amplified reference gene primers provided the basis for estimating nucleated cell counts. Clones were read by immunoSEQ multiplex PCR, and TCRdb kept only the in-frame ones, dropping some. From that table come the V and J calls and clone size; the DNA was used to work out D and trimming. The sample holds tens of thousands of clones, roughly 73% seen once. Sample: peripheral blood. The chain recombines TRBV18 with TRBJ2-2, with D perhaps matching TRBD2 (6 bases). The TCR sequence derives from an elderly man with acute or convalescent COVID-19. The DNA of the CDR3 is TGTGCCAGCTCCCTAATGGGAGGCCTAAACACCGGGGAGCTGTTTTTT. Translated: CASSLMGGLNTGELFF. The complete variable domain, with remaining parts taken from reference TRBV18 and TRBJ2-2, reads NAGVMQNPRHLVRRRGQEARLRCSPMKGHSHVYWYRQLPEEGLKFMVYLQKENIIDESGMPKERFSAEFPKEGPSILRIQQVVRGDSAAYFCASSLMGGLNTGELFFGEGSRLTVL.